The rows below give T cell receptor beta chains drawn from one sample of a study of blood T cell repertoires in COVID-19. The repertoire was sequenced with immunoSEQ multiplex PCR; TCRdb's copy has only in-frame clones and lacks some. The repertoire holds 150,000 to 200,000 clones, with approximately 91% as singletons. Input material: peripheral blood. The receptors were sampled from a man younger than 35 with acute or convalescent COVID-19. Both conserved end residues are part of each CDR3. D genes are given only for firm matches. Clone size appears in some rows only: once, few, many, or a class for an expanded clone.

TRBJ2-7	TRBV6-5	.	.	CASTPGRFHEQYF	TGTGCCAGCACACCAGGGCGATTCCACGAGCAGTACTTC
TRBJ1-2	TRBV6-6	TRBD1	.	CASSFGQGTYGYTF	TGTGCCAGCAGTTTTGGACAGGGGACATATGGCTACACCTTC
TRBJ2-1	TRBV30	TRBD1	.	CACLRPRQGGLNEQFF	TGTGCCTGCCTCAGACCCAGACAGGGGGGCCTCAATGAGCAGTTCTTC
TRBJ1-1	TRBV7-6	TRBD1	.	CASSPSRGAKFEAFF	TGTGCCAGCAGCCCAAGCAGGGGGGCAAAATTTGAAGCTTTCTTT
TRBJ1-2	TRBV25-1	.	.	CASRDSYGYTF	TGTGCCAGCAGAGACAGCTATGGCTACACCTTC
TRBJ2-7	TRBV11-2	.	.	CASSSRGNYYEQYF	TGTGCCAGCAGCTCCCGGGGGAACTACTACGAGCAGTACTTC
TRBJ2-7	TRBV5-1	TRBD1	.	CASSIGDSSYEQYF	TGCGCCAGCAGCATAGGGGACAGCTCCTACGAGCAGTACTTC
TRBJ2-3	TRBV7-2	TRBD2	once	CASSLYLAAGTDTQYF	TGTGCCAGCAGCTTATATCTAGCGGCGGGGACAGATACGCAGTATTTT
TRBJ2-1	TRBV25-1	.	.	CASSVAGSYNEQFF	TGTGCCAGCAGTGTTGCGGGATCCTACAATGAGCAGTTCTTC
TRBJ2-7	TRBV5-4	.	.	CASKVGLAGEQYF	TGTGCCAGCAAGGTAGGGCTAGCCGGCGAGCAGTACTTC
TRBJ1-2	TRBV5-1	.	.	CASSLAQRVDGYTF	TGCGCCAGCAGCTTGGCGCAGAGGGTAGATGGCTACACCTTC
TRBJ2-5	TRBV7-2	TRBD2	.	CASSSRLSSGETQYF	TGTGCCAGCAGCTCCAGACTTTCTAGCGGAGAGACCCAGTACTTC
TRBJ2-7	TRBV4-2	.	.	CASSRNGDGTFSYEQYF	TGTGCCAGCAGCCGAAATGGGGACGGGACTTTCTCCTACGAGCAGTACTTC
TRBJ1-2	TRBV15	.	.	CATSREGAFPNYGYTF	TGTGCCACCAGCAGAGAAGGAGCGTTCCCTAACTATGGCTACACCTTC
TRBJ1-2	TRBV3-1/TRBV3-2	.	.	CASSQEAGIYGYTF	TGTGCCAGCAGCCAAGAGGCAGGGATTTATGGCTACACCTTC
TRBJ2-7	TRBV24-1	.	.	CATSDASGNSYEQYF	TGTGCCACCAGTGACGCGTCCGGGAACTCCTACGAGCAGTACTTC
TRBJ1-2	TRBV5-6	TRBD1	.	CASSLTGDYGYTF	TGTGCCAGCAGCTTGACAGGGGACTATGGCTACACCTTC
TRBJ1-5	TRBV19	TRBD1	.	CASSMTGLNQPQHF	TGTGCCAGTAGTATGACAGGGCTCAATCAGCCCCAGCATTTT
TRBJ1-5	TRBV27	TRBD1	.	CASRPYMRGQGYNQPQHF	TGTGCCAGCAGACCTTATATGCGGGGACAGGGGTACAATCAGCCCCAGCATTTT
TRBJ2-1	TRBV2	TRBD2	.	CASSPEGLAGDYDEQFF	TGTGCCAGCAGCCCAGAAGGGCTAGCGGGAGATTACGATGAGCAGTTCTTC
TRBJ2-3	TRBV19	.	.	CASSLRGGVYNTDTQYF	TGTGCCAGTAGTCTCCGGGGAGGAGTTTATAACACAGATACGCAGTATTTT
TRBJ1-5	TRBV29-1	.	.	CSVGGDTENQPQHF	TGCAGCGTTGGGGGCGACACAGAGAATCAGCCCCAGCATTTT
TRBJ1-2	TRBV28	.	.	CASRQGYYGYTF	TGTGCCAGCAGGCAGGGGTACTATGGCTACACCTTC
TRBJ2-7	TRBV5-6	TRBD1	.	CASSSRQGGYEQYF	TGTGCCAGCAGCAGCCGACAGGGCGGCTACGAGCAGTACTTC
TRBJ2-2	TRBV11-3	.	.	CASSLSLAAGVDGELFF	TGTGCCAGCAGCTTAAGTCTGGCGGCAGGGGTGGACGGGGAGCTGTTTTTT
TRBJ1-2	TRBV19	TRBD1	.	CASSRDRGLNYGYTF	TGTGCCAGTAGTCGCGACAGGGGCCTTAACTATGGCTACACCTTC
TRBJ1-5	TRBV6-1	.	.	CASSEAPLNQPQHF	TGTGCCAGCAGTGAAGCCCCATTGAATCAGCCCCAGCATTTT
TRBJ1-1	TRBV5-1	.	.	CASSLALGSHTEAFF	TGCGCCAGCAGCTTGGCCCTCGGGTCCCACACTGAAGCTTTCTTT
TRBJ1-1	TRBV10-3	.	.	CAISEGAVVTEAFF	TGTGCCATCAGTGAAGGGGCAGTAGTAACTGAAGCTTTCTTT
TRBJ1-3	TRBV11-2	.	.	CASNPIRGGNTIYF	TGTGCCAGCAACCCTATTCGGGGAGGAAACACCATATATTTT
TRBJ2-4	TRBV6-5	.	.	CASRTGNKLNIQYF	TGTGCCAGCAGGACGGGGAACAAATTAAACATTCAGTACTTC
TRBJ1-5	TRBV5-1	.	.	CASSPEGGENPPQHF	TGCGCCAGCAGCCCCGAAGGCGGGGAGAACCCGCCCCAGCATTTT
TRBJ1-4	TRBV2	.	once	CASSGGRGRTNEKLFF	TGTGCCAGCAGTGGCGGCAGGGGTAGGACTAATGAAAAACTGTTTTTT
TRBJ2-5	TRBV24-1	TRBD2	.	CATSDSRTSGGPGETQYF	TGTGCCACCAGTGATTCCCGGACTAGCGGGGGGCCTGGGGAGACCCAGTACTTC
TRBJ1-1	TRBV2	.	.	CASRRLRGGPTEAFF	TGTGCCAGCAGACGACTCCGCGGGGGTCCCACTGAAGCTTTCTTT
TRBJ2-7	TRBV12-3/TRBV12-4	.	.	CASRPQHLYEQYF	TGTGCCAGCAGGCCCCAACATCTCTACGAGCAGTACTTC
TRBJ1-6	TRBV15	.	.	CATGLYNSPLHF	TGTGCCACCGGCTTGTATAATTCACCCCTCCACTTT
TRBJ2-5	TRBV5-6	TRBD1	once	CASSPQGARQETQYF	TGTGCCAGCAGTCCCCAGGGGGCGCGGCAAGAGACCCAGTACTTC
TRBJ2-7	TRBV6-5	.	.	CASSRGTLFEQYF	TGTGCCAGCAGTAGGGGGACCCTCTTTGAGCAGTACTTC
TRBJ2-2	TRBV5-5	TRBD1	.	CASSLPTGGGSTGELFF	TGTGCCAGCAGCTTGCCGACAGGGGGAGGTAGCACCGGGGAGCTGTTTTTT
TRBJ2-5	TRBV11-3	.	.	CASSLPGLGETQYF	TGTGCCAGCAGCTTGCCGGGGTTAGGGGAGACCCAGTACTTC
TRBJ2-5	TRBV19	.	.	CASSILIQETQYF	TGTGCCAGTAGTATTTTAATCCAAGAGACCCAGTACTTC
TRBJ2-1	TRBV25-1	TRBD2	.	CASSESGTSGSYEQFF	TGTGCCAGCAGCGAAAGTGGGACTAGCGGGAGTTATGAGCAGTTCTTC
TRBJ2-4	TRBV9	TRBD1	.	CASSDGTGSFVAKNIQYF	TGTGCCAGCAGCGACGGGACAGGATCCTTTGTAGCCAAAAACATTCAGTACTTC
TRBJ2-6	TRBV9	.	.	CASSVVVSGANVLTF	TGTGCCAGCAGCGTAGTAGTATCTGGGGCCAACGTCCTGACTTTC
TRBJ2-3	TRBV13	TRBD2	.	CASIPPGIAGPDTAFTDTQYF	TGTGCCAGCATCCCCCCCGGGATAGCGGGTCCCGACACGGCGTTCACAGATACGCAGTATTTT
TRBJ2-3	TRBV5-4	TRBD1	.	CASSPRTGLTDTQYF	TGTGCCAGCAGCCCCCGGACAGGGCTCACAGATACGCAGTATTTT
TRBJ2-7	TRBV10-3	.	.	CATGDTFYEQYF	TGTGCCACCGGGGACACTTTTTACGAGCAGTACTTC
TRBJ2-7	TRBV20-1	TRBD2	.	CSASATSGRGYEQYF	TGCAGTGCTAGTGCGACTAGCGGGAGAGGGTACGAGCAGTACTTC